The 4 T cell receptor beta chains listed next were all sequenced from one sample in a study of T cell responses to AZD1222 COVID-19 vaccine. Data came from immunoSEQ multiplex PCR; TCRdb stores just in-frame clones and leaves some out. The sample records approximately 140,000 clones, about 91% being singletons. Sequenced material: peripheral blood, taken on day 0 of AZD1222 vaccination. The origin of the receptors is an adult in good health.

The V gene is TRBV24-1, the J gene TRBJ2-3, with 13 bases fitting TRBD2. Germline CDR1 and CDR2: KGHDR and SFDVKD. The ends lost 3 bases at V and 0 bases at J; junction bases unmatched: 11. The CDR3 has 20 residues. The CDR3 DNA sequence: TGTGCCACCAGTGATCATGGGGGGACTAGCGGGATCGGGAGCACAGATACGCAGTATTTT. Residues: CATSDHGGTSGIGSTDTQYF.

This chain uses TRBV10-3 with TRBJ1-2; perhaps TRBD1 as D (6 bases). Trimming pared 4 bases from V and 2 bases from J, leaving 8 bases between. The CDR3 has 13 residues. CDR1 and CDR2 from the germline V gene are ENHRY and SYGVKD. The CDR3 sequence is CAISGTENYGYTF. Written as DNA, the CDR3 is TGTGCCATCAGTGGGACAGAAAACTATGGCTACACCTTC.

The rearrangement links TRBV28 to TRBJ2-7; 8 nucleotides agree with TRBD2. The length of the CDR3 is 14 residues. Germline-derived CDR1 and CDR2 are MDHEN and SYDVKM. V shed 2 bases, J shed 6 bases, and the junction held 6 bases outside the gene matches. For the CDR3, the DNA is TGTGCCAGCAGTTTAAGCGGGAGCTTCTTCGAGCAGTACTTC. This encodes CASSLSGSFFEQYF.

The gene calls are TRBV18 and TRBJ1-3, with D hard to call. The CDR3 length is 11 residues. Germline V lookup: CDR1 KGHSH, CDR2 LQKENI. V lost 3 bases, J lost 8 bases, and 5 bases lay in between. The CDR3 nucleotides read TGTGCCAGCTCACCGATGGACACCATATATTTT. Translation: CASSPMDTIYF.